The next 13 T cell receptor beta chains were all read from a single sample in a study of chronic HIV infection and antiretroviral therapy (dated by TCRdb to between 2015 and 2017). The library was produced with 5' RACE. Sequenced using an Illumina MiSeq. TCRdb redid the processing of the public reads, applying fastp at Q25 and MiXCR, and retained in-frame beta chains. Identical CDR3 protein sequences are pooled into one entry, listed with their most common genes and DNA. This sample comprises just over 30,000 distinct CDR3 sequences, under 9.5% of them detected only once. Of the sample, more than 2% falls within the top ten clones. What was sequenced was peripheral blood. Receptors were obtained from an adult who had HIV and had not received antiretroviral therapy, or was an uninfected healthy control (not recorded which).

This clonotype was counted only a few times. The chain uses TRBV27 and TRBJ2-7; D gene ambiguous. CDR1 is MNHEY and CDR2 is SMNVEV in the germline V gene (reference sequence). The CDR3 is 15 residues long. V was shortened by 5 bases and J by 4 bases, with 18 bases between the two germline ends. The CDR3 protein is CASSPEWGGRYEQYF. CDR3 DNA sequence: TGTGCCAGCAGTCCCGAGTGGGGTGGTAGGTACGAGCAGTACTTC.

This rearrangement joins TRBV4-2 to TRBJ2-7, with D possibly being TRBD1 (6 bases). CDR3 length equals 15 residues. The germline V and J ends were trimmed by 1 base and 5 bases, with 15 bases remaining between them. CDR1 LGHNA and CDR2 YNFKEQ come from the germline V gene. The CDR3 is CASSQVATGIHEQYF. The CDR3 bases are TGTGCCAGCAGCCAAGTGGCTACAGGGATCCACGAGCAGTACTTC.

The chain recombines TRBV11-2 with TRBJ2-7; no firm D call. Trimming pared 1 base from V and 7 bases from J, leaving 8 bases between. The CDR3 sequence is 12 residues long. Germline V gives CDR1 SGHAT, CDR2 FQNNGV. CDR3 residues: CASSLAPTEQYF. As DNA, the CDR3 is TGTGCCAGCAGCTTAGCCCCGACAGAGCAGTACTTC.

Written as DNA, the CDR3 is TGTGCCAGCAGCTCTACAGACAGACCCTACACCTTC. Its protein product is CASSSTDRPYTF. This chain links TRBV7-9 with TRBJ1-2; D perhaps matches TRBD1 (5 bases). Trimming pared 4 bases from V and 10 bases from J, leaving 13 bases between. Per the germline V gene, CDR1 is SEHNR and CDR2 is FQNEAQ (reference sequence). The CDR3 covers 12 residues.

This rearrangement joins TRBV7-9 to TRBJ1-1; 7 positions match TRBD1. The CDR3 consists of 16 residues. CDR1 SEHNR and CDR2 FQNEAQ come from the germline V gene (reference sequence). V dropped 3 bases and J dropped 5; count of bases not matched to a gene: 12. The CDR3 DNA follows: TGTGCCAGCAGCTTCTTGACAGGGCGGGAGAAAACTGAAGCTTTCTTT. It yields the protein CASSFLTGREKTEAFF. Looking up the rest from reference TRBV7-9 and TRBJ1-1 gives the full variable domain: DTGVSQNPRHKITKRGQNVTFRCDPISEHNRLYWYRQTLGQGPEFLTYFQNEAQLEKSRLLSDRFSAERPKGSFSTLEIQRTEQGDSAMYLCASSFLTGREKTEAFFGQGTRLTVV.

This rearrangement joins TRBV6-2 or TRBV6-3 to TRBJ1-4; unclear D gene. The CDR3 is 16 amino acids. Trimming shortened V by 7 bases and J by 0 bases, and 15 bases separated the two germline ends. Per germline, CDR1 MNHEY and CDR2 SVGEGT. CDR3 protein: CASTTPRETTNEKLFF. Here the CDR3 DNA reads TGTGCCAGCACCACCCCCCGGGAGACAACTAATGAAAAACTGTTTTTT.

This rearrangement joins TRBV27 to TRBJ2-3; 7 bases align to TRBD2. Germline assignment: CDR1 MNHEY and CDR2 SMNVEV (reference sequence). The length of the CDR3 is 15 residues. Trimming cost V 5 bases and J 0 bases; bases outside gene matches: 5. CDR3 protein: CASSDFSGSTDTQYF. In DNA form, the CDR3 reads TGTGCCAGCAGTGATTTTAGCGGGAGCACAGATACGCAGTATTTT.

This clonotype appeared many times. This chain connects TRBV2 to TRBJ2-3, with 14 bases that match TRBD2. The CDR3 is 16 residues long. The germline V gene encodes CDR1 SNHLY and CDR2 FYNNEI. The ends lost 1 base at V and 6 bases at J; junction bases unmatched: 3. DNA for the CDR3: TGTGCCAGCAGTGAAGAGGGGACTAGCGGGGGTGATACGCAGTATTTT. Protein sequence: CASSEEGTSGGDTQYF. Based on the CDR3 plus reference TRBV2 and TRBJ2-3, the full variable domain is EPEVTQTPSHQVTQMGQEVILRCVPISNHLYFYWYRQILGQKVEFLVSFYNNEISEKSEIFDDQFSVERPDGSNFTLKIRSTKLEDSAMYFCASSEEGTSGGDTQYFGPGTRLTVL.

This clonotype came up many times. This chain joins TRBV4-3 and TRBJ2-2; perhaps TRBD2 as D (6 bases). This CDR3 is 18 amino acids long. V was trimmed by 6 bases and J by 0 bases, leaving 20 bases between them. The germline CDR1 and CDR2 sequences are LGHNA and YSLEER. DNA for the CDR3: TGCGCCAGCAGACCGGGGGAAGTCATAGGCGCGAACACCGGGGAGCTGTTTTTT. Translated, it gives CASRPGEVIGANTGELFF.

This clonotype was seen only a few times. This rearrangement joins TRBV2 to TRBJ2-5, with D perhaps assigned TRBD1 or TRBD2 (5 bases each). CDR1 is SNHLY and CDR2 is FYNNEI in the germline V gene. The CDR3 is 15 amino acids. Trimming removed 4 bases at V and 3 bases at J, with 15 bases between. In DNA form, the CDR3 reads TGTGCCAGCAGTGGACAAGACAGAGGGGAAGAGACCCAGTACTTC. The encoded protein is CASSGQDRGEETQYF.

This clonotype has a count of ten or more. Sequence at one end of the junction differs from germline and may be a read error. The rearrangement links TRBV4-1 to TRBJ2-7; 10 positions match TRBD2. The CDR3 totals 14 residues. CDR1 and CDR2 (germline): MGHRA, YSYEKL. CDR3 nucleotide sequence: TGCGCCAGCAGCTCCCCGGGTAGCGGGAGGAATCAAAACTTC. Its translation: CASSSPGSGRNQNF.

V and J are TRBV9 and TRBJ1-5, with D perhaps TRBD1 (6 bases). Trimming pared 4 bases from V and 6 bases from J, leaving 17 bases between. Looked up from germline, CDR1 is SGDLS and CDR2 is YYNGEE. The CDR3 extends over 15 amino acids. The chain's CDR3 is CASSLGGGLSQPQHF. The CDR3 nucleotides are TGTGCCAGCAGCCTAGGGGGTGGGCTAAGTCAGCCCCAGCATTTT.

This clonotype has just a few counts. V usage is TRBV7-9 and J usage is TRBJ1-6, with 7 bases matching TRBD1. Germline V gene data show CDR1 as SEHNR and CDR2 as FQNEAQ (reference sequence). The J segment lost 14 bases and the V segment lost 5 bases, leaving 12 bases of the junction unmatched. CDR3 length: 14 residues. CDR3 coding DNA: TGTGCCAGCAGCCACGGGACAGCCGACTTAGCCCTCCACTTT. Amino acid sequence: CASSHGTADLALHF.